Included here is one T cell receptor beta chain sequence, with context. The sample originates from a study of blood T cell repertoires in COVID-19. About the research overall: Samples of COVID-19 (acute and convalescent) were obtained from the United States, Italy and Spain. Sample material is recorded as cDNA or gDNA derived from T cells, B-cell-depleted T cells, or PBMCs.

Original methodology: It was from reference gene primer amplification that nucleated cell counts were estimated. Generated by immunoSEQ multiplex PCR, the TCRdb table keeps only in-frame clones and is missing some. From that table come the V and J calls and clone size; the DNA was used to work out D and trimming. The sample has 250,000 to 350,000 clones, about 83% seen once. Sequencing was carried out using peripheral blood. The sequence was obtained from a woman aged 45-65 years with acute or convalescent COVID-19.

CDR3 sequence reads: CASSETAGTGDTQYF. The CDR3 nucleotides read TGTGCCAGCAGTGAAACCGCGGGAACGGGAGATACGCAGTATTTT. The rearrangement uses TRBV25-1 and TRBJ2-3, with a tentative D call TRBD2 (6 bases). Germline-derived CDR1 and CDR2 are MGHDK and SYGVNS. The CDR3 contains 15 residues. Trimming took off 2 bases at V and 5 bases at J, with 14 bases between the two ends.